The 21 T cell receptor beta chains listed next were all sequenced from one sample in a study of control samples from healthy donors and cancer patients. The protocol was immunoSEQ multiplex PCR, while the TCRdb copy is restricted to in-frame clones and leaves out a portion. The sample holds some 130,000 clones, roughly 90% seen once. Sequenced material: blood. The receptors originated from a man aged 18-30 years in good health.

The V gene is TRBV27, the J gene TRBJ2-2, with 10 bases matching TRBD1. This CDR3 has 17 residues. Per the germline V gene, CDR1 is MNHEY and CDR2 is SMNVEV (reference sequence). The V gene end was trimmed by 0 bases and the J gene end by 5 bases; junction bases not matched to a gene: 6. CDR3 in DNA: TGTGCCAGCAGTTTATCGGGGAGGACAGGGGGGACCGGGGAGCTGTTTTTT. It is translated as CASSLSGRTGGTGELFF.

This clone occurred a few times. The V call is TRBV11-2, the J call TRBJ1-6; maybe TRBD1 (5 bases). The CDR3 runs to 16 residues. The ends were cut back, 7 bases at V and 8 bases at J, with 21 bases in the middle. The V gene's germline CDR1 is SGHAT and CDR2 FQNNGV. In nucleotides, the CDR3 is TGTGCCAGCACCTCCCCCCGGCAGGGCTGGCATTCACCCCTCCACTTT. Translated: CASTSPRQGWHSPLHF.

The V gene is TRBV10-3, the J gene TRBJ2-2; either TRBD1 or TRBD2 may supply D (6 bases each). The CDR3 is 16 residues long. V lost 5 bases and J lost 1, with 14 bases in between. The germline CDR1 and CDR2 sequences are ENHRY and SYGVKD. The CDR3 reads CAISSKGGLNTGELFF. The CDR3 coding sequence is TGTGCCATCAGTTCCAAAGGGGGGCTGAACACCGGGGAGCTGTTTTTT.

The CDR3 DNA follows: TGTGCCAGCAGCCCTTGGACGGGTAACTATGGCTACACCTTC. Residues: CASSPWTGNYGYTF. This sequence joins TRBV7-2 and TRBJ1-2; D remains unclear. The length of the CDR3 is 14 residues. The ends were cut back, 5 bases at V and 1 base at J, with 11 bases in the middle. Germline CDR1 is SGHTA and CDR2 is FQGNSA.

The rearrangement uses TRBV10-1 and TRBJ2-7; D remains ambiguous. Between the trimmed V and J ends, which lost 3 bases and 4 bases, there was a span of 4 bases. The CDR3 is 11 residues long. Per germline, CDR1 WNHNN and CDR2 SYGVQD (reference sequence). The CDR3 DNA reads TGCGCCAGCAGTGATGGGTACGAGCAGTACTTC. Translation gives CASSDGYEQYF.

The V gene is TRBV19, the J gene TRBJ2-3; D perhaps matches TRBD2 (5 bases). The CDR3 is made up of 16 amino acids. V lost 9 bases to trimming and J lost 0 bases, with 19 bases between them. Germline loops: CDR1 LNHDA, CDR2 SQIVND (reference sequence). CDR3 bases: TGTGCCAGCAGCGGTGATAAGACGCCTAGCACAGATACGCAGTATTTT. Residues: CASSGDKTPSTDTQYF.

J is TRBJ2-1 and V is TRBV18, with unresolved D. V gave up 3 bases and J gave up 1 base, with 13 bases separating them. CDR3 length: 16 amino acids. Germline V gene sequence: CDR1 KGHSH, CDR2 LQKENI. CDR3 protein: CASSPQTGRSYNEQFF. The DNA of the CDR3 is TGTGCCAGCTCACCCCAGACCGGAAGGTCCTACAATGAGCAGTTCTTC.

V and J are TRBV2 and TRBJ1-2; D not certain. The CDR3 runs to 12 residues. Per the germline V gene, CDR1 is SNHLY and CDR2 is FYNNEI. Trimming took 3 bases from V and 6 from J, leaving 8 bases between them. CDR3 sequence: CASSDGEHGYTF. CDR3 nucleotide sequence: TGTGCCAGCAGTGACGGCGAGCATGGCTACACCTTC.

CDR3 sequence (DNA): TGTGCCAGCATCAAAGGGACGGTGAACACTGAAGCTTTCTTT. Translation: CASIKGTVNTEAFF. This chain connects TRBV11-1 to TRBJ1-1; D may be TRBD1 (5 bases). The CDR3 covers 14 residues. The germline V gene has CDR1 SGHAT and CDR2 FQDESV (reference sequence). V lost 7 bases to trimming and J lost 0 bases, with 12 bases between them.

The rearrangement links TRBV27 to TRBJ1-2, with D unclear. CDR1 and CDR2 (germline): MNHEY, SMNVEV (reference sequence). The CDR3 is 13 residues long. The V and J ends lost 3 bases and 4 bases respectively, with 9 bases between them. The CDR3 loop reads CASSFGQSYGYTF. The CDR3 region has the DNA TGTGCCAGCAGTTTCGGGCAGTCCTATGGCTACACCTTC.

This clone was detected only a few times. This chain links TRBV7-9 with TRBJ2-4; D is ambiguous. Germline V gives CDR1 SEHNR, CDR2 FQNEAQ (reference sequence). The CDR3 is 13 residues long. This CDR3 is CACEDRAKNIQYF. Written as DNA, the CDR3 is TGTGCTTGTGAGGATCGCGCCAAAAACATTCAGTACTTC.

This chain uses TRBV19 with TRBJ2-3; weak D call: TRBD1 (5 bases). Deletions cut 4 bases from V and 4 bases from J, with 12 bases between. Germline values: CDR1 LNHDA, CDR2 SQIVND (reference sequence). The CDR3 loop spans 14 amino acids. The CDR3 coding sequence is TGTGCCAGTAGTACCTTGACAGCCCCAGATACGCAGTATTTT. As protein: CASSTLTAPDTQYF.

This clone has just a few counts. The V call is TRBV7-2, the J call TRBJ1-2, with TRBD1 matching over 7 bases. The germline gives CDR1 SGHTA, CDR2 FQGNSA. V was clipped by 5 bases and J by 1 base; unmatched bases: 4. The CDR3 runs 14 residues. CDR3 residues: CASSTRQGNYGYTF. CDR3 DNA sequence: TGTGCCAGCAGCACCCGACAGGGTAACTATGGCTACACCTTC.

The rearrangement uses TRBV9 and TRBJ2-7; D gene unclear. Germline V gives CDR1 SGDLS, CDR2 YYNGEE. V shed 4 bases and J shed 5 bases, with 13 bases lying between them. CDR3 size: 13 residues. The CDR3 region has the DNA TGTGCCAGCAGCCCGCGCCAGAGCAACGAGCAGTACTTC. Translation gives CASSPRQSNEQYF.

The gene calls are TRBV5-6 and TRBJ1-2; D is undetermined. Germline CDR1 is SGHDT and CDR2 is YYEEEE. Deletions cut 2 bases from V and 4 bases from J, with 3 bases between. The length of the CDR3 is 11 residues. The CDR3 DNA sequence: TGTGCCAGCAGCTTCACCTATGGCTACACCTTC. Translating gives CASSFTYGYTF.

The chain is built from TRBV20-1 and TRBJ1-1, with no clear D. The V end was cut by 6 bases, the J end by 2 bases, with 7 bases between. The CDR3 has 11 residues. Germline-derived CDR1 and CDR2 are DFQATT and SNEGSKA (reference sequence). CDR3 sequence reads: CSASENTEAFF. In DNA form, the CDR3 reads TGCAGTGCCAGCGAAAACACTGAAGCTTTCTTT.

The rearrangement joins TRBV4-2 to TRBJ2-7; unclear D gene. The CDR3 is made up of 15 amino acids. CDR1 LGHNA and CDR2 YNFKEQ come from the germline V gene. V was clipped by 0 bases and J by 0 bases, with 9 bases between them. The CDR3 DNA sequence: TGTGCCAGCAGCCAAGATCCGAGTAGCTCCTACGAGCAGTACTTC. Its protein is CASSQDPSSSYEQYF.

This CDR3 is CASTETGGASNQPQHF. The CDR3 DNA reads TGTGCCAGCACCGAAACAGGGGGCGCGAGCAATCAGCCCCAGCATTTT. V is TRBV28 and J is TRBJ1-5; 9 positions match TRBD1. The CDR3 extends over 16 amino acids. CDR1 MDHEN and CDR2 SYDVKM come from the germline V gene. Unmatched junction bases numbered 8, after V lost 7 bases and J lost 1 base.

J is TRBJ1-2 and V is TRBV2; D remains unclear. This CDR3 has 14 residues. Trimming cost V 6 bases and J 3 bases, with 14 bases left between them. Germline CDR1 SNHLY, CDR2 FYNNEI. The CDR3 spells CASSVDSVDYGYTF. CDR3 nucleotide sequence: TGTGCCAGCAGCGTTGACTCGGTGGACTATGGCTACACCTTC.

The CDR3 loop is CASSQASGGEFTYEQYF. The CDR3 bases are TGTGCCAGCAGCCAGGCAAGCGGGGGGGAATTTACCTACGAGCAGTACTTC. The J gene is TRBJ2-7, the V gene TRBV3-1 (or the pseudogene TRBV3-2); 10 bases map to TRBD2. This CDR3 is built from 17 residues. The trim removed 3 bases at V and 2 bases at J, leaving 10 bases unmatched. Germline CDR1 LGHDT, CDR2 YNNKEL (reference sequence).

The rearrangement joins TRBV2 to TRBJ1-6; perhaps TRBD1 as D (6 bases). V lost 6 bases, J lost 10 bases, and 16 bases lay in between. Germline V CDR1 and CDR2: SNHLY, FYNNEI. This CDR3 contains 14 residues. CDR3 amino acids: CASSGGPTSSPLHF. The CDR3 DNA reads as TGTGCCAGCAGCGGGGGGCCTACCAGCTCACCCCTCCACTTT.